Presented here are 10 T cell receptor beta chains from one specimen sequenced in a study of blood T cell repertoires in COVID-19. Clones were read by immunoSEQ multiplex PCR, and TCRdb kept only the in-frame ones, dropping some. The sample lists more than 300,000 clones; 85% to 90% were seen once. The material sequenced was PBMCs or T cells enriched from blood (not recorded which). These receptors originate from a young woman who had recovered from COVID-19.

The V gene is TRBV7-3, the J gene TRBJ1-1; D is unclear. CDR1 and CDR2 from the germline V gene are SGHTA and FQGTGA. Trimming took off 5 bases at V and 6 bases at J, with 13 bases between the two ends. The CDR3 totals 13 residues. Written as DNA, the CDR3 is TGTGCCAGCAGCACAACAGAATCTCCTGAAGCTTTCTTT. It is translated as CASSTTESPEAFF.

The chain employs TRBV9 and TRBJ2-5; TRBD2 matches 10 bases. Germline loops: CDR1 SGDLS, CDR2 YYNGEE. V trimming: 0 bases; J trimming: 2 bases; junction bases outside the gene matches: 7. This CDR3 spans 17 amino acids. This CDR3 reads CASSVAASGGLQETQYF. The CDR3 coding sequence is TGTGCCAGCAGCGTAGCGGCTAGCGGGGGACTACAAGAGACCCAGTACTTC.

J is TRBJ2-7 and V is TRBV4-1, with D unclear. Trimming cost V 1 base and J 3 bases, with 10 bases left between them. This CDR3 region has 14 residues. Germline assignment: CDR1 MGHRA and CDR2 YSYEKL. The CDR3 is CASSQGGSDYEQYF. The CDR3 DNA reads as TGCGCCAGCAGCCAAGGAGGCTCTGACTACGAGCAGTACTTC.

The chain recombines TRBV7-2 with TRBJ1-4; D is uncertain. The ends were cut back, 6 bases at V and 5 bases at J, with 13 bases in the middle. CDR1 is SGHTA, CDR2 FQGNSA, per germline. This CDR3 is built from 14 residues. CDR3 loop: CASRRQSGNEKLFF. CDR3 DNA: TGTGCCAGCAGACGACAATCAGGCAATGAAAAACTGTTTTTT. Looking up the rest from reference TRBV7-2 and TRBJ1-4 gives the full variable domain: GAGVSQSPSNKVTEKGKDVELRCDPISGHTALYWYRQSLGQGLEFLIYFQGNSAPDKSGLPSDRFSAERTGGSVSTLTIQRTQQEDSAVYLCASRRQSGNEKLFFGSGTQLSVL.

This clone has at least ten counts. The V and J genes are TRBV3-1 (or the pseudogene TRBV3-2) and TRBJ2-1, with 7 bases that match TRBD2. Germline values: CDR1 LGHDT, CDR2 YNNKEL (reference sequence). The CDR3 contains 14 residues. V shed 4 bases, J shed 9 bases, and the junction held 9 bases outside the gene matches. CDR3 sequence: CASSPRGGKIEQFF. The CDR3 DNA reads TGTGCCAGCAGCCCCCGGGGAGGGAAGATTGAGCAGTTCTTC.

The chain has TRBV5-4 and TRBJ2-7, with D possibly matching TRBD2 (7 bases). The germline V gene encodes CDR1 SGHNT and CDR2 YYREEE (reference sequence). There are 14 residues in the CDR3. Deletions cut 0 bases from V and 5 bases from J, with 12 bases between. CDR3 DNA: TGTGCCAGCAGCTTGGTGGGGGGGGCCCACGAGCAGTACTTC. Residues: CASSLVGGAHEQYF.

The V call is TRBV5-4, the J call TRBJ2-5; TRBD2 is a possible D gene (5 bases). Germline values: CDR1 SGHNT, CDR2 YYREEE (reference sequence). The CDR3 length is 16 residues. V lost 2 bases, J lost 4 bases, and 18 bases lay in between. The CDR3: CASSFRGNVVGETQYF. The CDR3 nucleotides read TGTGCCAGCAGCTTCCGAGGGAACGTGGTGGGAGAGACCCAGTACTTC.

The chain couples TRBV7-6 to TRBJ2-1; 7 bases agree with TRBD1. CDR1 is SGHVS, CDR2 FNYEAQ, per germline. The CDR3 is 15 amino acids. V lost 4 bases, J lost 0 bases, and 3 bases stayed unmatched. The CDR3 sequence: CASSSTGSSYNEQFF. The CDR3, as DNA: TGTGCCAGCAGCTCGACAGGGAGCTCCTACAATGAGCAGTTCTTC.

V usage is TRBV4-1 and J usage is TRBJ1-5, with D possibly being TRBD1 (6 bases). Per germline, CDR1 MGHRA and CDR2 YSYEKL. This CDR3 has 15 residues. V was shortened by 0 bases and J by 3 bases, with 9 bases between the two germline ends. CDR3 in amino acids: CASSQERGANQPQHF. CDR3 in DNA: TGCGCCAGCAGCCAAGAGCGGGGGGCCAATCAGCCCCAGCATTTT.

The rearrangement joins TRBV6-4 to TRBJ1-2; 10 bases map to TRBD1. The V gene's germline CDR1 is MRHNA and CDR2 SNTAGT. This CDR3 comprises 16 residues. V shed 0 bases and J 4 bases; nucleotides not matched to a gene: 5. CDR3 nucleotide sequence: TGTGCCAGCAGTGACTCGGGGACAGGGGATATCTATGGCTACACCTTC. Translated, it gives CASSDSGTGDIYGYTF.